Shown below are 10 T cell receptor beta chains from a single sample sequenced in a study of PD-1 blockade in classical Hodgkin lymphoma. Some clones are missing from TCRdb's copy, which holds only in-frame ones; the method was immunoSEQ multiplex PCR. In the table there are roughly 100,000 clones, roughly 89% of which are singletons. Indicated time point: cycle 4 day 1 (C4D1), after 5 to 7 weeks of nivolumab. All trial patients relapsed after autologous stem cell transplantation. The material was peripheral blood mononuclear cells (PBMCs), obtained before the fourth cycle of nivolumab. The receptor set was obtained from a human donor with classical Hodgkin lymphoma.

The chain carries TRBV12-5 and TRBJ2-7; 8 bases are shared with TRBD1. CDR3 length equals 17 residues. From germline, CDR1 is LGHNT and CDR2 FRNRAP. With 5 bases clipped from V and 6 bases from J, the junction kept 18 bases outside the gene matches. CDR3 protein: CASGPSLVQGALGEQYF. The CDR3 DNA follows: TGTGCTAGTGGTCCCTCTCTGGTGCAGGGGGCGCTGGGCGAGCAGTACTTC.

The chain employs TRBV27 and TRBJ2-1; D call uncertain. Germline V gives CDR1 MNHEY, CDR2 SMNVEV (reference sequence). The CDR3 contains 15 residues. The V gene lost 2 bases and the J gene lost 0 bases, with 8 bases spanning the gap. CDR3 sequence (DNA): TGTGCCAGCAGTTTAAACGGACCCTCCTACAATGAGCAGTTCTTC. It is translated as CASSLNGPSYNEQFF.

J is TRBJ1-5 and V is TRBV9, with D hard to call. Germline V gene data show CDR1 as SGDLS and CDR2 as YYNGEE. This CDR3 comprises 15 residues. Trimming removed 4 bases at V and 4 bases at J, with 15 bases between. CDR3 in DNA: TGTGCCAGCAGCCCTGGTAGGGCTGGAAATCAGCCCCAGCATTTT. Its protein is CASSPGRAGNQPQHF.

This clone was detected a few times. The rearrangement links TRBV20-1 to TRBJ1-1, with D possibly TRBD1 on 5 matching bases. V was pared by 6 bases and J by 7 bases, with 9 bases between. CDR3 length: 10 amino acids. Germline V CDR1 and CDR2: DFQATT, SNEGSKA (reference sequence). The CDR3 sequence is CSAIDSEAFF. The CDR3 coding sequence is TGCAGTGCCATCGACAGTGAAGCTTTCTTT.

This clone has a handful of counts. The chain combines TRBV10-3 with TRBJ1-1; no firm D call. The CDR3 contains 12 residues. Trimming cost V 3 bases and J 8 bases, with 10 bases left between them. Germline lookup yields CDR1 ENHRY and CDR2 SYGVKD. The CDR3 reads CAISDGLVEAFF. The CDR3 bases are TGTGCCATCAGTGATGGGCTTGTGGAAGCTTTCTTT.

There are a few counts of this clone. Here the CDR3 reads CASSRPRDSPYNEQFF. The CDR3 region has the DNA TGTGCCAGCAGCCGCCCCCGGGACAGCCCCTACAATGAGCAGTTCTTC. The chain carries TRBV7-8 and TRBJ2-1, with TRBD1 matching over 7 bases. The germline V gene has CDR1 SGHVS and CDR2 FQNEAQ. V lost 5 bases and J lost 2; bases outside the gene matches: 9. This CDR3 spans 16 amino acids.

V and J are TRBV25-1 and TRBJ2-3, with 8 bases fitting TRBD1. J was trimmed by 2 bases and V by 5 bases; bases with no gene match: 6. The CDR3 totals 15 residues. CDR1 is MGHDK, CDR2 SYGVNS, per germline. The chain's CDR3 is CASSPRQGFTDTQYF. DNA of the CDR3: TGTGCCAGCAGTCCCCGACAGGGGTTCACAGATACGCAGTATTTT.

The rearrangement uses TRBV6-5 and TRBJ1-1; a possible D gene is TRBD1 (5 bases). CDR3 length: 14 residues. Trimming took 1 base from V and 1 from J, leaving 7 bases between them. The germline CDR1 and CDR2 sequences are MNHEY and SVGAGI. This CDR3 reads CASSYLGGNTEAFF. The DNA for the CDR3 is TGTGCCAGCAGTTACTTGGGGGGGAACACTGAAGCTTTCTTT.

The rearrangement joins TRBV4-1 to TRBJ2-7; 7 bases agree with TRBD1. This CDR3 spans 15 amino acids. J gave up 5 bases and V 0 bases, and 7 bases lay outside the gene matches. Germline V gene lookup returns CDR1 MGHRA and CDR2 YSYEKL. Here the CDR3 reads CASSQEGTGANEQYF. In DNA form, the CDR3 reads TGCGCCAGCAGCCAAGAAGGTACAGGGGCGAACGAGCAGTACTTC.

The chain has TRBV6-1 and TRBJ2-2; D ambiguous. The V end lost 3 bases, the J end lost 1 base, and 6 bases lay between the germline ends. Germline V gives CDR1 MNHNS, CDR2 SASEGT. The CDR3 spans 14 residues. This CDR3 reads CASSDNLNTGELFF. The DNA of the CDR3 is TGTGCCAGCAGTGATAACCTGAACACCGGGGAGCTGTTTTTT.